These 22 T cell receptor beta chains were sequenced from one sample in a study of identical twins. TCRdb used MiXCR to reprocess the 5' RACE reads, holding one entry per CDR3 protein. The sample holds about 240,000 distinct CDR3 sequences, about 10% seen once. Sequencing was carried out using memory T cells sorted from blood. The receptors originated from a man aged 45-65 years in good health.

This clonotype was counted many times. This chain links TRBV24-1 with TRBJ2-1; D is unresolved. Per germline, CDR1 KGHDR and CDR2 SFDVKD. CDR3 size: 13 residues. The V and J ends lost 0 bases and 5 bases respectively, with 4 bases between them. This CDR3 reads CATSDLWNNEQFF. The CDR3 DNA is TGTGCCACCAGTGATTTGTGGAACAATGAGCAGTTCTTC.

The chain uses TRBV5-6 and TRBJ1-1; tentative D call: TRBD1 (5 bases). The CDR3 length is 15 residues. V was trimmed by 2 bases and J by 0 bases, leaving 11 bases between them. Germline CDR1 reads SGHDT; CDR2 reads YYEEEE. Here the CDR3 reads CASSFQGLMNTEAFF. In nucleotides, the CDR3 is TGTGCCAGCAGCTTTCAGGGCCTCATGAACACTGAAGCTTTCTTT.

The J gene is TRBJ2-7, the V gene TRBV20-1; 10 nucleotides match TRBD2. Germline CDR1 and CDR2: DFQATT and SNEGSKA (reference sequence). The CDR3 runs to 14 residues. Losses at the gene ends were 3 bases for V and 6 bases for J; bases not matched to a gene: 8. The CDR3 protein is CSASGASGGAEQYF. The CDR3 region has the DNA TGCAGTGCTAGTGGAGCCAGCGGGGGGGCCGAGCAGTACTTC.

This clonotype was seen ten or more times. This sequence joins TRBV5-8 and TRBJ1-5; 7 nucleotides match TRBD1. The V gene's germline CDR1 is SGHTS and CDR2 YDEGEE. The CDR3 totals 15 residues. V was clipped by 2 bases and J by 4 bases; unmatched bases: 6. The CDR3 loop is CASSFTGARNQPQHF. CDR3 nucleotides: TGTGCCAGCAGCTTCACAGGGGCGAGGAATCAGCCCCAGCATTTT. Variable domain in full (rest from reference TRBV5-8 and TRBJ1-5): EAGVTQSPTHLIKTRGQQATLRCSPISGHTSVYWYQQALGLGLQFLLWYDEGEERNRGNFPPRFSGRQFPNYSSELNVNALELEDSALYLCASSFTGARNQPQHFGDGTRLSIL.

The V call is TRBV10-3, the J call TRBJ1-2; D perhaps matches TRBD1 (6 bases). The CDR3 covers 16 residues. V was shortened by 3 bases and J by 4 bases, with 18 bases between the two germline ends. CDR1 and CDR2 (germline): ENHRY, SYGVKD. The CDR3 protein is CAISELQGGVGYGYTF. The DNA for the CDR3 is TGTGCCATCAGTGAACTACAGGGAGGAGTGGGCTATGGCTACACCTTC.

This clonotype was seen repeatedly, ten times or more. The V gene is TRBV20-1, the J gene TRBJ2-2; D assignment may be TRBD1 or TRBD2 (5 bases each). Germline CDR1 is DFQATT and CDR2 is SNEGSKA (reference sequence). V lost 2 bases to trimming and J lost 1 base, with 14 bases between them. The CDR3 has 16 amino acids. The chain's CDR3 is CSARRDGRWNTGELFF. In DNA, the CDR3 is TGCAGTGCTAGAAGGGACGGCCGATGGAACACCGGGGAGCTGTTTTTT.

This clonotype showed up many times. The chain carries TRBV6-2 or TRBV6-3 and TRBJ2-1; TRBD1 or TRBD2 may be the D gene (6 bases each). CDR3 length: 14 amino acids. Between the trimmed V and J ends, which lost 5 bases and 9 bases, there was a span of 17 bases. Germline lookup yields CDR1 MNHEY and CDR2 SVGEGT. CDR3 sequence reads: CASSTLGPGAEQFF. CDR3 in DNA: TGTGCCAGCAGTACCCTCGGCCCGGGGGCTGAGCAGTTCTTC.

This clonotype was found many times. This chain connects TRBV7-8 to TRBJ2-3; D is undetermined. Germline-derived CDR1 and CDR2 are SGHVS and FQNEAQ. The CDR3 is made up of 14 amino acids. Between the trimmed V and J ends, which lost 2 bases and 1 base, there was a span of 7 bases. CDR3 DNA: TGTGCCAGCAGCTTATTGGTGGGCACAGATACGCAGTATTTT. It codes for CASSLLVGTDTQYF. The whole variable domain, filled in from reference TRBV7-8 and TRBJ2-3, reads GAGVSQSPRYKVAKRGQDVALRCDPISGHVSLFWYQQALGQGPEFLTYFQNEAQLDKSGLPSDRFFAERPEGSVSTLKIQRTQQEDSAVYLCASSLLVGTDTQYFGPGTRLTVL.

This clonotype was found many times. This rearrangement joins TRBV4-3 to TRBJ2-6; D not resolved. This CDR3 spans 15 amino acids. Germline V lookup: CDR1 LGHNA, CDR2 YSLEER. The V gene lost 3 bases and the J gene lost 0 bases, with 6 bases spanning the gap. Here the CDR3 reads CASSQQSSGANVLTF. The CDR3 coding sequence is TGCGCCAGCAGCCAGCAGTCCTCTGGGGCCAACGTCCTGACTTTC.

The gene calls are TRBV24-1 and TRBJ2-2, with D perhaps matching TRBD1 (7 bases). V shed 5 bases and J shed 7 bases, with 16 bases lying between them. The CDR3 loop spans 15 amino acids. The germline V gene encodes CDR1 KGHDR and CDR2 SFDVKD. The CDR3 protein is CATSGVGRGVGELFF. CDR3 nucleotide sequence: TGTGCCACCAGTGGCGTTGGCAGGGGGGTCGGGGAGCTGTTTTTT.

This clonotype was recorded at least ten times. The CDR3 region is CASSFSGTFSTDTQYF. CDR3 in DNA: TGTGCCAGCAGCTTCTCCGGGACTTTTAGCACAGATACGCAGTATTTT. This chain links TRBV7-2 with TRBJ2-3; tentative D call: TRBD2 (6 bases). Per the germline V gene, CDR1 is SGHTA and CDR2 is FQGNSA. The CDR3 has 16 amino acids. V lost 3 bases, J lost 0 bases, and 13 bases lay in between.

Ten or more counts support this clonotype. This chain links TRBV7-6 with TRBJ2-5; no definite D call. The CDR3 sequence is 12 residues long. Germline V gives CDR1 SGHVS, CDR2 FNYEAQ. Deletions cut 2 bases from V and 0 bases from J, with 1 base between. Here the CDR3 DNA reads TGTGCCAGCAGCTTAAACCAAGAGACCCAGTACTTC. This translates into CASSLNQETQYF.

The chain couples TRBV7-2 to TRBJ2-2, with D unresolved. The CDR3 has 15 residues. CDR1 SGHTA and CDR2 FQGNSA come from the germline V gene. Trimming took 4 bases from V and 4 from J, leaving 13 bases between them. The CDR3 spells CASSSRKKGTGELFF. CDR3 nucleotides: TGTGCCAGCAGCTCACGGAAGAAAGGCACCGGGGAGCTGTTTTTT.

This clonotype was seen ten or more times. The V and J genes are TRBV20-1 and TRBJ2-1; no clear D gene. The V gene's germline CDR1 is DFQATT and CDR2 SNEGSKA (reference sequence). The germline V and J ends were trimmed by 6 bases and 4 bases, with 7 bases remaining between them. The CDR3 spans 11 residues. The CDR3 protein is CSASTYNEQFF. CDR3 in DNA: TGCAGTGCCAGTACATACAATGAGCAGTTCTTC.

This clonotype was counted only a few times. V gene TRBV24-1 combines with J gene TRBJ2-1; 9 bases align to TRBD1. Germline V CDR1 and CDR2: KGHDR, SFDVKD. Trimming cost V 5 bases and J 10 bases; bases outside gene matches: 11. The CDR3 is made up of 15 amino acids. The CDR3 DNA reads TGTGCCACCAGTGGTCCTAACAGGGGGCGGGGAGAGCAGTTCTTC. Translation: CATSGPNRGRGEQFF.

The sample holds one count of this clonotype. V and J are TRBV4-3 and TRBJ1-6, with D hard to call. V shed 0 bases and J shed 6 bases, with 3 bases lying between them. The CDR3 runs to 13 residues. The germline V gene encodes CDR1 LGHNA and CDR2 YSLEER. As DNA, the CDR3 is TGCGCCAGCAGCCAAGATATTAATTCACCCCTCCACTTT. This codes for CASSQDINSPLHF.

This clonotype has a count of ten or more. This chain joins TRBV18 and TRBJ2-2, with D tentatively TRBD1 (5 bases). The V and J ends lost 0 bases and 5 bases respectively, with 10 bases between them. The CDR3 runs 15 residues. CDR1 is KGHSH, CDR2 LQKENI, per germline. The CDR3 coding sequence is TGTGCCAGCTCACCACCGCAGGGTTGGACCGGGGAGCTGTTTTTT. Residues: CASSPPQGWTGELFF. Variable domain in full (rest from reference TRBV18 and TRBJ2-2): NAGVMQNPRHLVRRRGQEARLRCSPMKGHSHVYWYRQLPEEGLKFMVYLQKENIIDESGMPKERFSAEFPKEGPSILRIQQVVRGDSAAYFCASSPPQGWTGELFFGEGSRLTVL.

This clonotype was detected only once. The CDR3: CASSLGSHSNQPQHF. CDR3 sequence (DNA): TGTGCCAGCAGCTTAGGCAGCCATAGCAATCAGCCCCAGCATTTT. The J gene is TRBJ1-5, the V gene TRBV7-8; D is unclear. The germline gives CDR1 SGHVS, CDR2 FQNEAQ. V was shortened by 1 base and J by 0 bases, with 7 bases between the two germline ends. The CDR3 length is 15 residues. Using reference TRBV7-8 and TRBJ1-5 for the parts outside the CDR3, the full variable domain is GAGVSQSPRYKVAKRGQDVALRCDPISGHVSLFWYQQALGQGPEFLTYFQNEAQLDKSGLPSDRFFAERPEGSVSTLKIQRTQQEDSAVYLCASSLGSHSNQPQHFGDGTRLSIL.

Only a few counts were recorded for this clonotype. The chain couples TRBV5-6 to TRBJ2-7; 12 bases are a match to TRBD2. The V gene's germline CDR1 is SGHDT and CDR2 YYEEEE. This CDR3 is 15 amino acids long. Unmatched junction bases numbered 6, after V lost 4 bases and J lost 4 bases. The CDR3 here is CASSALAGGFYEQYF. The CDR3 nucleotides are TGTGCCAGCAGCGCGCTAGCGGGAGGGTTTTACGAGCAGTACTTC.

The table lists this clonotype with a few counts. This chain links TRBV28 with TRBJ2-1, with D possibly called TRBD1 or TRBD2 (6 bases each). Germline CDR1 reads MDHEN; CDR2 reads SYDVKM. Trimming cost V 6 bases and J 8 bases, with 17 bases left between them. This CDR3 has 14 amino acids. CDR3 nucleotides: TGTGCCAGCAGCCGCGGGACAAAATCCGATGAGCAGTTCTTC. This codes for CASSRGTKSDEQFF.

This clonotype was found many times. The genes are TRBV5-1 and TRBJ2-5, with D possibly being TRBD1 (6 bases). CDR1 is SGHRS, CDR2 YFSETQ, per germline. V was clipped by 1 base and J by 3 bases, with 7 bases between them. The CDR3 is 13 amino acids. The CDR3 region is CASSLPGEETQYF. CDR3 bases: TGCGCCAGCAGCTTGCCAGGGGAAGAGACCCAGTACTTC.

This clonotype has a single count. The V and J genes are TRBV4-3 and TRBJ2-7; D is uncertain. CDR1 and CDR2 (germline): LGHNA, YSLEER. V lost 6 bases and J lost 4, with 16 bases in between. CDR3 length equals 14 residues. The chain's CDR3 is CASSRGRHGYEQYF. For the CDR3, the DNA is TGCGCCAGCAGTCGCGGACGTCACGGATACGAGCAGTACTTC.